This T cell receptor (beta chain) was retrieved from a study of radiation and T cells in renal cell carcinoma. General study results and limits: Pretreatment tumor biopsies were lacking, so baseline clonotypes are unknown.

Here immunoSEQ multiplex PCR was the method, and the copy in TCRdb shows in-frame clones only, minus some. The table lists roughly 150,000 clones, roughly 87% of them singletons. Time point here: blood 2 weeks post-SBRT. Treatment in this sample: 15 Gy SBRT to primary tumor, nephrectomy 4 weeks later. The tumor was a clear cell renal cell carcinoma. Trimming removed 2 bases from V and 5 bases from J; junction bases left unmatched: 6. CDR3 length equals 14 residues. Germline V gene lookup returns CDR1 SGHRS and CDR2 YFSETQ. A note on this clone: Its cognate antigen is unknown.

The sequences come from blood, collected from a patient whose treatment included radiotherapy and nephrectomy. The chain links TRBV5-1 to TRBJ2-7; 8 bases fit TRBD1. The TCR was taken from a woman aged 50 to 65 with renal cell carcinoma. The CDR3 DNA reads TGCGCCAGCAGCTTTAACAGGGGGAGCGACGAGCAGTACTTC. Its protein product is CASSFNRGSDEQYF.